This section outlines one T cell receptor beta chain sequence together with its context. The target of this receptor is not known. No much larger clonotype is one base removed from it; base qualities were not supplied. The roughly 39 donors, aged about 6 to 100 years, were systemically healthy Caucasian individuals from Russia. Each donor gave about 9.7 milliliters of peripheral blood, drawn into EDTA-treated Vacutainer tubes. PBMCs were isolated by Ficoll-Paque density-gradient centrifugation, with at least 6 million obtained per sample. Total RNA was extracted from PBMCs with Trizol reagent, with at least 6 micrograms obtained per sample. For every donor, an aliquot of PBMCs went through flow cytometry to measure the percentages of naive CD45RAhigh/CD27high T cells. The sample belongs to a study of blood T cells in healthy people across ages (dated by TCRdb to the mid-2010s). A note on the overall study: Template switching captured roughly one uniquely barcoded TCR beta cDNA molecule per two T cells in model experiments. Using deep sequencing normalized with unique cDNA molecular identifiers, the study measured how TCR beta repertoire diversity changes with age. Donors were grouped into four age groups: young (average roughly 17 years), middle-aged (roughly 40), aged (around 66) and long-lived (about 82). To avoid experimental bias, donors of different ages were randomly spread across the sequencing lanes. Two additional independent replicas of 1 million unique cDNA reads from the same blood draw were analyzed for two donors (one aged 18 to 29 and one aged 80 or older).

What the study reported, not specific to this receptor: Compared with the aged group, the long-lived group had more naive CD4+ T cells, fewer expanded clones and increased TCR diversity, suggesting age selection. A strong correlation was found between observed TCR beta diversity and the percentage of naive T cells measured by flow cytometry. Because donor CMV infection status was unknown, age-related changes in expanded clonotypes were potentially confounded. Because profiling used bulk unsorted PBMCs, naive and antigen-experienced compartments could not be compared conclusively. As age increased, observed TCR beta diversity per million T cells dropped in a roughly linear way, and a significant reduction was already evident by age approximately 40. Estimates of total diversity based on one million sequenced T cells were considered lower bounds and underestimates.

The method behind the library was 5' RACE. TCRdb records Illumina HiSeq 2500 as the sequencer. A second PCR of roughly 6 to 12 cycles was performed with a sample-barcoded 5' primer and a J-beta primer mix. Each TCR beta cDNA molecule received a unique molecular identifier from a template-switch 5' adaptor carrying 12 random nucleotides. Each sample yielded at least 3 million CDR3-containing paired-end reads. First-strand cDNA synthesis was performed from all RNA using the Mint cDNA synthesis kit, with priming by a TRBC-specific oligonucleotide. Following uracil-DNA glycosylase treatment, all cDNA underwent a first 18-cycle PCR with the universal primers M1SS and BC2_uni_R. The authors' analysis ran thus. For normalization, 1 million high-quality reads, each with a distinct molecular identifier, were randomly selected from each sample. Instead of being binned into consensus sequences, reads that shared molecular identifiers were thrown out. MiTCR, run with a Q25 quality threshold and the strictest error-elimination algorithm, handled CDR3 identification, clonotype clustering and error correction. A nonparametric unseen species model with Euler transformation was used to estimate lower-bound total TCR beta diversity. TCRdb applied fastp at Q25 and MiXCR to the public reads, then kept only in-frame beta chains. One record per CDR3 amino acid sequence lists the most common genes and DNA. None of the V and J calls come from the authors' own analysis; TCRdb made them. This sample holds about 2 million distinct CDR3 sequences; roughly 50% were observed only once. The ten largest clonotypes hold approximately 2% of the sample.

CDR3 length: 16 amino acids, cysteine to phenylalanine. Only the CDR3 part of the read is kept: 48 bases, read in frame from the first base. The trim is 4 bases for V and 3 bases for J, with a gap of 19 bases between the germline ends. The chain is made from TRBV5-3 and TRBJ1-2; possibly the D gene is TRBD1, per 5 matching bases. TRBV5-3 qualifies as an ORF whose function is uncertain. The receptor's source is a woman aged 40-49 years in good health. The specimen sequenced was blood. The CDR3: CARSPYRTQTYYGYTF. The bases read TGTGCCAGAAGCCCATACAGGACGCAAACCTACTATGGCTACACCTTC.